A selection of T cell receptor beta chains follows, all from one sample in a study of human CD8 memory T cell subsets. TCRdb reprocessed the 5' RACE reads and keeps a single row for each CDR3 protein, giving no DNA. The repertoire shows 6,000 to 7,500 distinct CDR3 sequences; the top ten hold 20% to 25%. The sequencing sample was made of CD8+ T cells from PBMCs. Receptors were obtained from a human donor in good health. The CDR3 runs from the conserved cysteine through the conserved F or W. Size is omitted from some rows. Given values are once, few, many or a class for expanded clones.

j_call: TRBJ1-1
clone_size: hyperexpanded
v_call: TRBV29-1
cdr3_aa: CSVAGGNTEAFF

j_call: TRBJ2-1
clone_size: NA
v_call: TRBV6-5
cdr3_aa: CASSPWLSGRNEQFF

j_call: TRBJ2-7
clone_size: NA
v_call: TRBV5-5
cdr3_aa: CASSLAAGQPYEQYF

j_call: TRBJ2-7
clone_size: NA
v_call: TRBV5-1
cdr3_aa: CASRDNENEQYF

j_call: TRBJ1-1
clone_size: NA
v_call: TRBV27
cdr3_aa: CASSLGPGTEAFF

j_call: TRBJ2-2
clone_size: medium-sized
v_call: TRBV24-1
cdr3_aa: CATSDTRTADLGTGELFF

j_call: TRBJ2-5
clone_size: NA
v_call: TRBV7-9
cdr3_aa: CASSFGGGFETQYF

j_call: TRBJ2-1
clone_size: NA
v_call: TRBV5-8
cdr3_aa: CASVLLAGYNEQFF

j_call: TRBJ1-1
clone_size: NA
v_call: TRBV6-4
cdr3_aa: CASSPTGRTNTEAFF

j_call: TRBJ2-7
clone_size: NA
v_call: TRBV7-9
cdr3_aa: CASSTPDRGKQYF

j_call: TRBJ2-7
clone_size: medium-sized
v_call: TRBV7-8
cdr3_aa: CASSLHQGPSYEQYF

j_call: TRBJ2-7
clone_size: medium-sized
v_call: TRBV9
cdr3_aa: CASSVGVSYEQYF

j_call: TRBJ2-5
clone_size: NA
v_call: TRBV6-6
cdr3_aa: CASSYFPQGAQETQYF

j_call: TRBJ2-5
clone_size: medium-sized
v_call: TRBV29-1
cdr3_aa: CSVGEGGGETQYF

j_call: TRBJ2-2
clone_size: NA
v_call: TRBV2
cdr3_aa: CARGQLANTGELFF

j_call: TRBJ2-1
clone_size: NA
v_call: TRBV12-3/TRBV12-4
cdr3_aa: CASRPSGDEQFF

j_call: TRBJ2-3
clone_size: NA
v_call: TRBV12-5
cdr3_aa: CASGLVEGSGSTDTQYF

j_call: TRBJ2-7
clone_size: NA
v_call: TRBV13
cdr3_aa: CASSLRQAYEQYF

j_call: TRBJ2-7
clone_size: NA
v_call: TRBV20-1
cdr3_aa: CSAKMALAAYEQYF

j_call: TRBJ2-2
clone_size: NA
v_call: TRBV7-7
cdr3_aa: CASSPSGSWTGELFF

j_call: TRBJ2-1
clone_size: medium-sized
v_call: TRBV28
cdr3_aa: CASSRSSGQAHNEQFF

j_call: TRBJ2-1
clone_size: NA
v_call: TRBV20-1
cdr3_aa: CSARALSSGSKAYEQFF

j_call: TRBJ2-3
clone_size: NA
v_call: TRBV24-1
cdr3_aa: CATSDPGGGPSQYF

j_call: TRBJ2-5
clone_size: NA
v_call: TRBV15
cdr3_aa: CATSDRGRETQYF